Shown below are 27 T cell receptor beta chains from a single sample sequenced in a study of blood T cell repertoires in COVID-19. TCRdb's table, derived via immunoSEQ multiplex PCR, lists solely in-frame clones and lacks some. The sample comprises almost 300,000 clones, about 87% of which are singletons, and over 1% rests with the top ten. Sequenced: peripheral blood. The receptors stem from a man in his sixties or seventies with acute or convalescent COVID-19.

This clone has more than one count but fewer than ten. The chain joins TRBV19 to TRBJ1-3; 8 positions match TRBD1. This CDR3 has 16 residues. Germline V gene sequence: CDR1 LNHDA, CDR2 SQIVND (reference sequence). Trimming at V came to 3 bases and at J to 0 bases, leaving 4 bases not matched to a gene. The CDR3 spells CASSISGTGSGNTIYF. CDR3 DNA sequence: TGTGCCAGTAGTATCTCTGGGACAGGCTCTGGAAACACCATATATTTT.

This chain uses TRBV14 with TRBJ1-6; tentative D call: TRBD1 (6 bases). V lost 0 bases and J lost 4, with 13 bases in between. CDR1 SGHDN and CDR2 FVKESK come from the germline V gene. This CDR3 has 17 amino acids. This CDR3 is CASSQDPRTAYNSPLHF. The CDR3, as DNA: TGTGCCAGCAGCCAAGATCCAAGGACAGCTTATAATTCACCCCTCCACTTT.

The rearrangement uses TRBV5-1 and TRBJ2-7, with 8 bases that match TRBD1. Germline V gene lookup returns CDR1 SGHRS and CDR2 YFSETQ. The CDR3 totals 12 residues. The J segment lost 4 bases and the V segment lost 5 bases, leaving 2 bases of the junction unmatched. CDR3 nucleotides: TGCGCCAGCAGTAACAGGGGGTACGAGCAGTACTTC. Amino acid sequence: CASSNRGYEQYF.

The table lists this clone with a count of one. The chain recombines TRBV15 with TRBJ1-1, with 8 positions matching TRBD1. Germline values: CDR1 LNHNV, CDR2 YYDKDF (reference sequence). There are 16 residues in the CDR3. V dropped 2 bases and J dropped 1; count of bases not matched to a gene: 6. For the CDR3, the DNA is TGTGCCACCAGCAGACCTCCGGGACAGGCGAACACTGAAGCTTTCTTT. This codes for CATSRPPGQANTEAFF.

This chain uses TRBV11-3 with TRBJ2-1; 7 positions match TRBD2. In germline, CDR1 is SGHNT, CDR2 YENEEA. The CDR3 runs to 13 residues. With V trimmed by 5 bases and J by 4 bases, 2 bases remained unmatched. DNA for the CDR3: TGTGCCAGCAGCCGGCGGGAGTACAATGAGCAGTTCTTC. Protein product: CASSRREYNEQFF.

V usage is TRBV15 and J usage is TRBJ2-7, with a possible D match to TRBD2 (5 bases). Deletions cut 1 base from V and 7 bases from J, with 17 bases between. The germline CDR1 and CDR2 sequences are LNHNV and YYDKDF (reference sequence). CDR3 length: 15 residues. This CDR3 is CATSRGVAESGEQYF. As DNA, the CDR3 is TGTGCCACCAGCAGAGGCGTCGCAGAATCGGGGGAGCAGTACTTC.

The V gene is TRBV3-1 (or the pseudogene TRBV3-2), the J gene TRBJ2-7, with TRBD1 matching 10 bases. CDR1 is LGHDT, CDR2 YNNKEL, per germline (reference sequence). V lost 4 bases and J lost 3; bases outside the gene matches: 3. This CDR3 has 14 residues. The CDR3 DNA is TGTGCCAGCAGCCTCCGGGACAGGGGCTACGAGCAGTACTTC. It encodes CASSLRDRGYEQYF.

This rearrangement joins TRBV7-2 to TRBJ1-1; D ambiguous. This CDR3 region has 13 residues. Germline-derived CDR1 and CDR2 are SGHTA and FQGNSA. V lost 4 bases and J 4 bases, leaving 10 bases between the germline ends. CDR3 in amino acids: CASSSVEGTEAFF. CDR3 coding DNA: TGTGCCAGCAGCTCGGTAGAGGGCACTGAAGCTTTCTTT. Supplemented by reference TRBV7-2 and TRBJ1-1, the full variable domain reads GAGVSQSPSNKVTEKGKDVELRCDPISGHTALYWYRQSLGQGLEFLIYFQGNSAPDKSGLPSDRFSAERTGGSVSTLTIQRTQQEDSAVYLCASSSVEGTEAFFGQGTRLTVV.

This clone occurred a few times. V usage is TRBV7-9 and J usage is TRBJ1-2; D not resolved. The CDR3 runs 13 residues. Per germline, CDR1 SEHNR and CDR2 FQNEAQ (reference sequence). V gave up 4 bases and J gave up 10 bases, with 16 bases separating them. DNA for the CDR3: TGTGCCAGCAGCTGGGCCGGACTCGATGACTACACCTTC. Translated: CASSWAGLDDYTF. Filled out from reference TRBV7-9 and TRBJ1-2, the complete variable domain reads DTGVSQNPRHKITKRGQNVTFRCDPISEHNRLYWYRQTLGQGPEFLTYFQNEAQLEKSRLLSDRFSAERPKGSFSTLEIQRTEQGDSAMYLCASSWAGLDDYTFGSGTRLTVV.

V gene TRBV3-1 (or the pseudogene TRBV3-2) combines with J gene TRBJ2-1, with 7 bases fitting TRBD1. CDR3 size: 16 residues. The germline CDR1 and CDR2 sequences are LGHDT and YNNKEL (reference sequence). V lost 0 bases to trimming and J lost 4 bases; unmatched junction nucleotides: 6. In DNA form, the CDR3 reads TGTGCCAGCAGCCAAGAAACAGGGGTCCGATACAATGAGCAGTTCTTC. Residues: CASSQETGVRYNEQFF.

The rearrangement uses TRBV4-2 and TRBJ2-5; TRBD2 might be the D (6 bases). This CDR3 spans 15 amino acids. CDR1 and CDR2 from the germline V gene are LGHNA and YNFKEQ. Trimming pared 1 base from V and 4 bases from J, leaving 13 bases between. The CDR3 DNA follows: TGTGCCAGCAGCCAAGCAAGCGGGCCTTCAGAGACCCAGTACTTC. Translated, it gives CASSQASGPSETQYF.

The V gene is TRBV28, the J gene TRBJ2-5; 7 bases agree with TRBD1. This CDR3 contains 14 residues. The V gene's germline CDR1 is MDHEN and CDR2 SYDVKM. V lost 7 bases, J lost 2 bases, and 7 bases stayed unmatched. The CDR3 sequence is CASKGGQVQETQYF. Here the CDR3 DNA reads TGTGCCAGCAAAGGGGGCCAGGTACAAGAGACCCAGTACTTC.

The CDR3 sequence: CAISTGTENTEAFF. The CDR3 DNA sequence: TGTGCCATCAGTACCGGGACAGAGAACACTGAAGCTTTCTTT. The rearrangement links TRBV10-3 to TRBJ1-1; TRBD1 matches at 7 bases. Germline CDR1 and CDR2: ENHRY and SYGVKD. After removal of 5 bases from V and 1 base from J, the junction contained 4 bases not matched to a gene. The CDR3 runs to 14 residues.

The rearrangement joins TRBV18 to TRBJ2-2; 11 nucleotides align to TRBD2. This CDR3 has 19 amino acids. The J segment lost 6 bases and the V segment lost 6 bases, leaving 18 bases of the junction unmatched. The V gene's germline CDR1 is KGHSH and CDR2 LQKENI. The CDR3 DNA sequence: TGTGCCAGCTCTCTTCAGGGGAGAACTAGCGGGAGAATCCCCGGGGAGCTGTTTTTT. This gives the protein CASSLQGRTSGRIPGELFF.

CDR3 nucleotides: TGTGCCAGCAGCGATACGGACAGGGGGACCAACGAGCAGTACTTC. As protein: CASSDTDRGTNEQYF. V usage is TRBV21-1 and J usage is TRBJ2-7; TRBD1, the D gene given by the table, was not confirmed from the DNA. TRBV21-1 is tagged as a pseudogene. This CDR3 is 15 amino acids long.

The chain couples TRBV5-6 to TRBJ2-5; 13 bases match TRBD2. The CDR3 covers 17 residues. With 3 bases clipped from V and 5 bases from J, the junction kept 10 bases outside the gene matches. Germline V CDR1 and CDR2: SGHDT, YYEEEE. The CDR3 coding sequence is TGTGCCAGCAGCTCTACTAGCGGGAGGGCTATAAGGGAGACCCAGTACTTC. Protein product: CASSSTSGRAIRETQYF.

This clone appeared once. The chain recombines TRBV19 with TRBJ2-5; TRBD2 matches 13 bases. The ends lost 4 bases at V and 4 bases at J; junction bases unmatched: 12. This CDR3 region has 18 residues. From germline, CDR1 is LNHDA and CDR2 SQIVND (reference sequence). CDR3 sequence reads: CASSKPLSRLAGGETQYF. CDR3 coding DNA: TGTGCCAGTAGTAAGCCCCTTTCGAGACTAGCGGGAGGAGAGACCCAGTACTTC.

This rearrangement joins TRBV7-9 to TRBJ1-6; 11 positions match TRBD1. This CDR3 is built from 17 residues. J lost 5 bases, V lost 5 bases, and 8 bases had no gene match. Germline CDR1 is SEHNR and CDR2 is FQNEAQ (reference sequence). The CDR3 DNA follows: TGTGCCAGCAGCCTCATCGGACAGGGGGCTAATAATTCACCCCTCCACTTT. Its translation: CASSLIGQGANNSPLHF.

The V and J genes are TRBV5-1 and TRBJ2-7; D is ambiguous. V was clipped by 0 bases and J by 0 bases, with 10 bases between them. CDR1 SGHRS and CDR2 YFSETQ come from the germline V gene. The CDR3 has 15 amino acids. CDR3 nucleotides: TGCGCCAGCAGCTTGGATTCCCCTAACTCCTACGAGCAGTACTTC. Its protein is CASSLDSPNSYEQYF.

Here the CDR3 reads CATSDSVQGNYGYTF. The DNA of the CDR3 is TGTGCCACCAGTGATTCAGTTCAGGGGAACTATGGCTACACCTTC. The chain couples TRBV24-1 to TRBJ1-2, with TRBD1 as a possible D gene (6 bases). Germline values: CDR1 KGHDR, CDR2 SFDVKD. Between the trimmed V and J ends, which lost 2 bases and 2 bases, there was a span of 11 bases. The CDR3 consists of 15 residues.

This chain connects TRBV6-2 or TRBV6-3 to TRBJ1-2; TRBD1 aligns across 7 bases. The CDR3 contains 12 residues. Germline CDR1 and CDR2: MNHEY and SVGEGT. V lost 5 bases, J lost 7 bases, and 4 bases stayed unmatched. The CDR3 DNA reads as TGTGCCAGCAGTCAGACAGGGTTTGGCTACACCTTC. Its translation is CASSQTGFGYTF.

The rearrangement joins TRBV5-1 to TRBJ2-3, with D maybe TRBD2 (7 bases). The CDR3 is 14 amino acids. CDR1 and CDR2 from the germline V gene are SGHRS and YFSETQ. Trimming took off 4 bases at V and 2 bases at J, with 11 bases between the two ends. As DNA, the CDR3 is TGCGCCAGCAGCGGTCGGGGGGCCACAGATACGCAGTATTTT. Amino acid sequence: CASSGRGATDTQYF.

This clone was seen a single time. The V call is TRBV6-6, the J call TRBJ2-1; 7 bases fit TRBD2. The CDR3 is 14 residues long. Losses at the gene ends were 7 bases for V and 4 bases for J; bases not matched to a gene: 7. Germline CDR1 is MNHNY and CDR2 is SVGAGI (reference sequence). The CDR3 sequence: CASIAGGGYNEQFF. The CDR3 DNA sequence: TGTGCCAGCATTGCTGGCGGGGGATACAATGAGCAGTTCTTC.

This sequence joins TRBV4-1 and TRBJ1-2; the D is unclear. Trimming cost V 0 bases and J 7 bases, with 15 bases left between them. Germline CDR1 MGHRA, CDR2 YSYEKL. The CDR3 runs 15 residues. In nucleotides, the CDR3 is TGCGCCAGCAGCCAAGATATGAGTTTTTATAGTGGCTACACCTTC. Translation: CASSQDMSFYSGYTF.

V usage is TRBV5-4 and J usage is TRBJ1-4; no clear D. There are 12 residues in the CDR3. Germline V gene data show CDR1 as SGHNT and CDR2 as YYREEE (reference sequence). V was shortened by 2 bases and J by 5 bases, with 4 bases between the two germline ends. The CDR3 DNA reads TGTGCCAGCAGCTTCGGGAATGAAAAACTGTTTTTT. It encodes CASSFGNEKLFF. The full variable domain, rest sourced from reference TRBV5-4 and TRBJ1-4, is ETGVTQSPTHLIKTRGQQVTLRCSSQSGHNTVSWYQQALGQGPQFIFQYYREEENGRGNFPPRFSGLQFPNYSSELNVNALELDDSALYLCASSFGNEKLFFGSGTQLSVL.

The chain uses TRBV7-9 and TRBJ2-7; 8 bases are a match to TRBD1. Germline V gene sequence: CDR1 SEHNR, CDR2 FQNEAQ (reference sequence). The CDR3 is 12 amino acids. Trimming took 5 bases from V and 7 from J; bases not matched to a gene: 4. This CDR3 reads CASSGQGSEQYF. The DNA for the CDR3 is TGTGCCAGCAGCGGACAGGGCTCGGAGCAGTACTTC.

This sequence joins TRBV3-1 (or the pseudogene TRBV3-2) and TRBJ2-3, with 8 nucleotides matching TRBD1. V trimming: 2 bases; J trimming: 3 bases; junction bases outside the gene matches: 7. From germline, CDR1 is LGHDT and CDR2 YNNKEL (reference sequence). The CDR3 is made up of 16 amino acids. CDR3 DNA sequence: TGTGCCAGCAGCCAATCGACAGGGGACGAAACAGATACGCAGTATTTT. Amino acid sequence: CASSQSTGDETDTQYF.